The present entry profiles one T cell receptor beta chain with its context. The antigen remains undetermined. CDR3 size: 16 residues. Trimming cost V 4 bases and J 7 bases; bases outside gene matches: 6. CDR1 is SGDLS and CDR2 is YYNGEE in the germline V gene. The record originates from a study of beta chain features in type 1 diabetes. General observations from the study: Insertions at VDJ junctions were less frequent in type 1 diabetes patients. These patients also deleted more nucleotides at the same junctions. An over-representation of cells with high TCR expression could result from cDNA sequencing.

The isolated RNA, all of it, was reverse transcribed, so expressed TCRB transcripts were what got sequenced. For naive, central memory and regulatory T cell samples, reads averaged around 3.6 million. Sequencing used immunoSEQ multiplex PCR; TCRdb keeps in-frame clones, though not all of them. In the table there are 110,000 to 150,000 clones, about 7.1% of which are singletons. The source material was central memory CD4+ T cells from blood. The chain is built from TRBV9 and TRBJ2-1; 15 bases line up with TRBD2. This sequence was found in a woman aged 25 to 39 in good health. Here the CDR3 reads CASSIAGTSGRNEQFF. The CDR3 coding sequence is TGTGCCAGCAGCATTGCCGGGACTAGCGGGAGGAATGAGCAGTTCTTC.